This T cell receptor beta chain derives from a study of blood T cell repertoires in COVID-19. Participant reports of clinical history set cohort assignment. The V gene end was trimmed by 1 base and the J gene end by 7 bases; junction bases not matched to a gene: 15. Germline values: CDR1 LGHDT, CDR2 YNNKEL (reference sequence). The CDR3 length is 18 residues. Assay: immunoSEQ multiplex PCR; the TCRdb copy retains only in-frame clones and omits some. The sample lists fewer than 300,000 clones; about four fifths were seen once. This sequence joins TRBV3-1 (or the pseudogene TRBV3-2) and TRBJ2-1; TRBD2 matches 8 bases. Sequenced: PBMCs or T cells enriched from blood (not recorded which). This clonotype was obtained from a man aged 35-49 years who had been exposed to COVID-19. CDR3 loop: CASSQAHFFGGRTNEQFF. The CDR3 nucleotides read TGTGCCAGCAGCCAAGCGCACTTCTTTGGCGGGAGGACGAATGAGCAGTTCTTC.